The TCR beta chain described here comes from a study of Ad26.COV2.S vaccination and SARS-CoV-2 variants (dated by TCRdb to the early 2020s). For the wider study: Donors in the vaccine arm were drawn from COV1001, a multicentre, randomized, double-blind, placebo-controlled phase I-IIa trial testing Ad26.COV2.S in healthy adults. Ad26.COV2.S was administered intramuscularly at a dose of 5x10^10 or 1x10^11 viral particles, either as one shot or as two shots given 56 days apart. Sequencing of the TCRbeta repertoire served to evaluate the specificity and breadth of SARS-CoV-2-reactive T cell receptors following Ad26.COV2.S vaccination. A total of around 32 samples were included in the TCR-sequenced set, comprising roughly 19 Ad26.COV2.S vaccine recipients, 5 placebo recipients and 8 SARS-CoV-2 convalescent individuals. Trial participants were randomized into five groups of five, in which low-dose or high-dose Ad26.COV2.S was given once or twice, or placebo was given on both occasions. Investigators remained blinded to trial group allocation during experiments and outcome assessment. On the study overall, not on this receptor specifically: Ad26.COV2.S recipients had higher spike-specific TCR breadth than placebo recipients (P = 0.0014). After vaccination, spike-specific CD8+ and CD4+ T cell responses were reported to show substantial breadth. Vaccine and placebo recipients had similar non-spike TCR breadth, a finding consistent with the vaccine containing only spike. The study was not powered to compare responses between vaccine doses or regimens. It was noted by the authors that total T cell responses may have been underestimated by the TCR breadth and depth analyses.

In light of the paper, this sample's treatment or condition label describes: 19 received Ad26.COV2.S at low or high dose, single or two shots; about five received placebo; per-sample allocation not given. Repertoires of vaccine and placebo recipients were sequenced from samples taken on day 63 after the first injection. In Cohort 1b, 20 to 25 adults aged 18-55 years were enrolled at a single site in Boston, USA, between 29 July and 7 August 2020. As a vaccine, Ad26.COV2.S was a replication-incompetent adenovirus type 26 vector that expressed a prefusion-stabilized SARS-CoV-2 spike protein derived from the original Wuhan strain. Via the germline V gene (reference sequence), CDR1 is SGHNT and CDR2 YYREEE. There are 15 amino acids in the CDR3, from cysteine to phenylalanine inclusive. CDR3 DNA only is kept here, 45 bases in frame from base 1. The germline V and J ends show losses of 0 bases and 5 bases respectively, and no gene match explains 6 bases of the junction.

The immunoSEQ Assay was the method used to sequence TCRbeta CDR3 regions. After extraction, genomic DNA underwent amplification by bias-controlled multiplex PCR, followed by high-throughput sequencing. The authors' pipeline ran thus. To quantify the absolute abundance of each unique TCRbeta CDR3 region, sequences were collapsed and filtered. T cell fraction was estimated by normalizing TCRbeta template counts to usable DNA, with usable DNA measured through amplification of reference genes found in all nucleated cells. Repertoire TCRs were annotated as SARS-CoV-2-specific by exact matching of V gene, CDR3 amino acid sequence and J gene to a known reactive TCR set. MIRA supplied the reference SARS-CoV-2 TCR set, which was filtered for enrichment in COVID-19-positive ImmuneCODE repertoires so that public or cross-reactive TCRs were removed. Based on the MIRA antigens, annotated TCRs were further analysed at the level of specific ORF or position within ORF. Breadth was defined as the number of annotated unique rearrangements divided by the total number of unique productive rearrangements, and depth was defined as the summed frequency of the annotated unique rearrangements. Group comparisons of TCR breadth used two-sided Wilcoxon rank-sum tests. The clones in this table, taken by TCRdb from immuneACCESS, are in-frame only. Not every clone is retained; where verified, under half of the shortfall comes from an unresolved V gene, and the cause of the rest is unknown. V, J and clone size are those of that table, while D and trimming were read from the DNA. The sample table contains more than 350,000 clones; only one count was recorded for approximately 90% of them. Less than 15% of the sample lies in the top ten.

Points on this clone: The target of this receptor is not known. No base qualities exist here, and no much larger clone lies one base off it.

This sequence uses TRBV5-4 and TRBJ2-3, with 7 bases in between that match TRBD2. The TCR comes from a person between 18 and 65 years old who received the Ad26.COV2.S COVID-19 vaccine or a placebo. Source: peripheral blood, taken in a trial of Ad26.COV2.S vaccine versus placebo. The bases are TGTGCCAGCAGCTTGGTGGCGGGAGCAGGAGATACGCAGTATTTT. Protein translation: CASSLVAGAGDTQYF.